This T cell receptor (beta chain) derives from a study of T cell responses to AZD1222 COVID-19 vaccine (dated by TCRdb to 2020 to 2023). At the level of the whole study: Because spike-specific TCR depth and breadth did not differ between the two schedules, AZD1222 recipients who got a second dose at roughly 4 weeks were pooled with those who got a second dose at roughly 12 weeks. A total of approximately 230 trial participants underwent TCR sequencing, of whom around 200 received two doses of AZD1222 and about 26 received two doses of the MenACWY control vaccine. Trial participants were enrolled by age into 18-55, 56-69 and 70-plus year subgroups, with around 150, 28 and 57 TCR-sequenced participants respectively.

The junction shows trimming of 5 bases on V and 0 bases on J, plus 7 bases between the germline ends. CDR1 and CDR2 are drawn from the germline V gene: MNHEY, SVGAGI. The CDR3 goes from the cysteine to the phenylalanine over 13 residues. Only the CDR3 DNA stays, 39 bases, in frame from base 1. The CDR3 regions of human TCRbeta chains were subjected to immunosequencing. The study's own analysis went as follows. Repertoire TCRs were checked for matches against a reference library of SARS-CoV-2-specific TCRs that had been generated using the MIRA antigen-specificity platform. Breadth meant the fraction of unique TCRs that were SARS-CoV-2-associated, whereas depth meant the fraction of total T cells that were SARS-CoV-2-associated. Each spike-specific TCR was assigned to its reactive spike region and to a CD4 or CD8 class using the MIRA data. Log10-transformed breadth and depth values were compared by one-way ANOVA with Sidak's multiple comparisons tests. TCRdb stores this immuneACCESS table with in-frame sequences only. Part of the clones is absent; in the studies checked, under half of the shortfall reflects unresolved V genes, and no reason is known for the rest. V and J calls and clone size are those listed in that table; D and trimming were worked out from the DNA. This sample is represented by more than 95,000 clones; approximately 89% of them were singletons. The top ten clonotypes cover about 8.7% of the sample.

General conclusions and limits of the study: The vaccine-associated CD4 TCRs covered the entire spike protein, and the dominant responses fell in regions 160-218 and 743-854. Conclusions about previously exposed vaccinees are limited because only a handful of AZD1222 recipients were SARS-CoV-2 seropositive at baseline. Participants were mostly white British and included more females than males, and it was suggested by the authors that clonal diversity may have been underestimated. Nearly half of unique spike-specific TCRs reportedly recognized epitopes outside regions mutated in the B.1.351 and B.1.1.7 variants. After two AZD1222 doses, spike-specific TCR breadth and depth were significantly higher than at day 0 and than in MenACWY recipients. In the small 56-69-year group, the increase in depth fell short of significance, most likely because of low power. No day 14 peak-response samples were available, so repertoires were characterized only after the peak T cell response.

Points on this clone: Its cognate antigen has yet to be identified. No qualities accompany the bases; no much larger clone lies one base away.

The time point tag for this specimen amounts to: baseline before first vaccination. Vaccinee samples came from UK trials COV001 and COV002, including a single-blind randomized controlled phase 2/3 trial of AZD1222 (ChAdOx1 nCoV-19) in healthy adults. Trial participant PBMC samples were collected at day 0 and day 28 after the second dose for TCRbeta chain sequencing. This receptor was obtained from an adult in good health. This material consisted of peripheral blood, taken on day 0 of AZD1222 vaccination. The sequence links TRBV6-5 to TRBJ1-1; a confident D gene designation cannot be given. Here is the DNA: TGTGCCAGCAGTCTTGTCCTGAACACTGAAGCTTTCTTT. Its protein product is CASSLVLNTEAFF.